These T cell receptor beta chains were read from a single sample in a study of PD-1 blockade in mismatch repair-deficient tumors. The data were produced by immunoSEQ multiplex PCR, yet TCRdb's version contains in-frame clones alone and is incomplete. The sample includes about 130,000 clones, almost 90% of them seen just once. Specimen: peripheral blood, collected roughly 67 weeks after starting pembrolizumab. Source of these receptors: an adult with mismatch repair-deficient cancer. The CDR3 runs from the conserved cysteine through the conserved F or W. Each record gives: V gene, D gene, J gene, clone size, CDR3 DNA, CDR3 protein. A D gene is named only where the DNA matches it firmly. Expanded clones get a size class; other rows say once, few or many, or leave the size out.

v_call: TRBV28; d_call: -; j_call: TRBJ2-7; clone_size: -; cdr3_nt: TGTGCCAGCAGTTTAAGTGGTCCCTACGAGCAGTACTTC; cdr3_aa: CASSLSGPYEQYF
v_call: TRBV4-1; d_call: TRBD2; j_call: TRBJ2-5; clone_size: -; cdr3_nt: TGCGCCAGCAGCCAAGAGGCCGGACTAGCGGGAGAGACCCAGTACTTC; cdr3_aa: CASSQEAGLAGETQYF
v_call: TRBV6-4; d_call: TRBD2; j_call: TRBJ2-3; clone_size: -; cdr3_nt: TGTGCCAGCAGTGAAGGCGGGGGGAGCACAGATACGCAGTATTTT; cdr3_aa: CASSEGGGSTDTQYF
v_call: TRBV10-2; d_call: -; j_call: TRBJ2-2; clone_size: few; cdr3_nt: TGCGCCAGCAGTGAGTCCGGGGAGCTGTTTTTT; cdr3_aa: CASSESGELFF
v_call: TRBV27; d_call: -; j_call: TRBJ2-3; clone_size: -; cdr3_nt: TGTGCCAGCAGTCCTTTGCCCTACCGAACTAGCACAGATACGCAGTATTTT; cdr3_aa: CASSPLPYRTSTDTQYF
v_call: TRBV5-4; d_call: -; j_call: TRBJ2-5; clone_size: few; cdr3_nt: TGTGCCAGCAGCTTGCGACAAGAGACCCAGTACTTC; cdr3_aa: CASSLRQETQYF
v_call: TRBV12-5; d_call: -; j_call: TRBJ1-5; clone_size: -; cdr3_nt: TGTGCTAGTGCAAGATCCAACCAGCCCCAGCATTTT; cdr3_aa: CASARSNQPQHF
v_call: TRBV6-5; d_call: -; j_call: TRBJ2-2; clone_size: -; cdr3_nt: TGTGCCAGCAGCCCCGGGATAGCCGGGGAGCTGTTTTTT; cdr3_aa: CASSPGIAGELFF
v_call: TRBV11-2; d_call: -; j_call: TRBJ2-2; clone_size: -; cdr3_nt: TGTGCCAGCAGCTTACCCGGGGAGCTGTTTTTT; cdr3_aa: CASSLPGELFF
v_call: TRBV6-5; d_call: -; j_call: TRBJ2-6; clone_size: few; cdr3_nt: TGTGCCAGCAAGCGGGGACAGAGTTACGTCCTGACTTTC; cdr3_aa: CASKRGQSYVLTF
v_call: TRBV6-5; d_call: TRBD2; j_call: TRBJ2-1; clone_size: -; cdr3_nt: TGTGCCAGCAGTTACATGGGGGGGGAGCAGTTCTTC; cdr3_aa: CASSYMGGEQFF
v_call: TRBV4-3; d_call: -; j_call: TRBJ2-5; clone_size: once; cdr3_nt: TGCGCCAGCAGCCAAGAAGGCAGGGCAGGGGAGACCCAGTACTTC; cdr3_aa: CASSQEGRAGETQYF
v_call: TRBV6-1; d_call: TRBD2; j_call: TRBJ2-7; clone_size: -; cdr3_nt: TGTGCCAGCAGCCGGACTAGCGGGAGGGACGTCGAGCAGTACTTC; cdr3_aa: CASSRTSGRDVEQYF
v_call: TRBV4-1; d_call: -; j_call: TRBJ2-7; clone_size: -; cdr3_nt: TGCGCCAGCAGCCAAGGGGCAGGTAGCTCCTACGAGCAGTACTTC; cdr3_aa: CASSQGAGSSYEQYF
v_call: TRBV11-2; d_call: TRBD1; j_call: TRBJ1-1; clone_size: -; cdr3_nt: TGTGCCAGCAGCTTAGTCGTGGGACAGCTTGAAGCTTTCTTT; cdr3_aa: CASSLVVGQLEAFF
v_call: TRBV7-9; d_call: -; j_call: TRBJ2-7; clone_size: -; cdr3_nt: TGTGCCAGCAGCTTAGCGGGACATCAGAGCTCCTACGAGCAGTACTTC; cdr3_aa: CASSLAGHQSSYEQYF
v_call: TRBV6-6; d_call: -; j_call: TRBJ2-1; clone_size: -; cdr3_nt: TGTGCCAGCAGTCCCCCTTCCAATGAGCAGTTCTTC; cdr3_aa: CASSPPSNEQFF
v_call: TRBV19; d_call: -; j_call: TRBJ2-2; clone_size: -; cdr3_nt: TGTGCCAGTAAAAGGGGGATGGTGCTCACCGGGGAGCTGTTTTTT; cdr3_aa: CASKRGMVLTGELFF
v_call: TRBV6-1; d_call: TRBD1; j_call: TRBJ1-4; clone_size: -; cdr3_nt: TGTGCCAGCGATGGACAGGGTAGTGAAAAACTGTTTTTT; cdr3_aa: CASDGQGSEKLFF
v_call: TRBV25-1; d_call: -; j_call: TRBJ2-7; clone_size: -; cdr3_nt: TGTGCCAGCCCCCCCGGGTCGCGGAACGAGCAGTACTTC; cdr3_aa: CASPPGSRNEQYF
v_call: TRBV5-6; d_call: -; j_call: TRBJ2-3; clone_size: -; cdr3_nt: TGTGCCAGCAGCTTGGTCGGCCGGGGAGGAGATACGCAGTATTTT; cdr3_aa: CASSLVGRGGDTQYF
v_call: TRBV6-1; d_call: TRBD1; j_call: TRBJ2-7; clone_size: -; cdr3_nt: TGTGCCAGCAGTGAGGGACAGCGGTCCGTCGAGCAGTACTTC; cdr3_aa: CASSEGQRSVEQYF
v_call: TRBV19; d_call: TRBD2; j_call: TRBJ2-1; clone_size: few; cdr3_nt: TGTGCCAGTAGTACGGGACTAGCGGGAGGGGTTTTATACAATGAGCAGTTCTTC; cdr3_aa: CASSTGLAGGVLYNEQFF
v_call: TRBV5-1; d_call: -; j_call: TRBJ2-3; clone_size: -; cdr3_nt: TGCGCCAGCAGCTTGGTGGATCCTGTGGAAGATACGCAGTATTTT; cdr3_aa: CASSLVDPVEDTQYF
v_call: TRBV6-5; d_call: -; j_call: TRBJ1-2; clone_size: -; cdr3_nt: TGTGCCAGCAGTTGGGGGAAGAGTGTCGGCTACACCTTC; cdr3_aa: CASSWGKSVGYTF
v_call: TRBV5-1; d_call: TRBD1; j_call: TRBJ2-7; clone_size: -; cdr3_nt: TGCGCCAGCAGTTCCGGGACAGGGGTCTTCTACGAGCAGTACTTC; cdr3_aa: CASSSGTGVFYEQYF
v_call: TRBV5-1; d_call: -; j_call: TRBJ1-4; clone_size: -; cdr3_nt: TGCGCCAGCAGCTTTATGACTGACGGTGAAAAACTGTTTTTT; cdr3_aa: CASSFMTDGEKLFF
v_call: TRBV13; d_call: -; j_call: TRBJ2-5; clone_size: -; cdr3_nt: TGTGCCAGCAGCTTAGGGGGGTACCAAGAGACCCAGTACTTC; cdr3_aa: CASSLGGYQETQYF
v_call: TRBV15; d_call: -; j_call: TRBJ2-5; clone_size: -; cdr3_nt: TGTGCCACCAGCAGGGAGGGCGAGACCCAGTACTTC; cdr3_aa: CATSREGETQYF
v_call: TRBV29-1; d_call: TRBD1; j_call: TRBJ2-7; clone_size: -; cdr3_nt: TGCAGCGTTGAGGGGACAGGTCCCGGCGAGCAGTACTTC; cdr3_aa: CSVEGTGPGEQYF
v_call: TRBV18; d_call: -; j_call: TRBJ2-5; clone_size: once; cdr3_nt: TGTGCCAGCTCACCAATGGGGTTACGAGAGACCCAGTACTTC; cdr3_aa: CASSPMGLRETQYF
v_call: TRBV19; d_call: TRBD1; j_call: TRBJ1-1; clone_size: -; cdr3_nt: TGTGCCAGTAGTATACGGGACAGGCCGATGAACACTGAAGCTTTCTTT; cdr3_aa: CASSIRDRPMNTEAFF
v_call: TRBV4-3; d_call: -; j_call: TRBJ2-2; clone_size: -; cdr3_nt: TGCGCCAGCAGCCCTGTACAGGGTGCCGGGGAGCTGTTTTTT; cdr3_aa: CASSPVQGAGELFF
v_call: TRBV6-5; d_call: TRBD1; j_call: TRBJ2-7; clone_size: -; cdr3_nt: TGTGCCAGCAGTCCCGGGACAGGGGTCTACGAGCAGTACTTC; cdr3_aa: CASSPGTGVYEQYF
v_call: TRBV6-5; d_call: -; j_call: TRBJ2-3; clone_size: -; cdr3_nt: TGTGCCAGCAGTTACGGGGGGAAGACAGATACGCAGTATTTT; cdr3_aa: CASSYGGKTDTQYF
v_call: TRBV7-2; d_call: -; j_call: TRBJ1-2; clone_size: -; cdr3_nt: TGTGCCAGCAGCTTAGGCGCAGGGGTGTCCACCTTC; cdr3_aa: CASSLGAGVSTF
v_call: TRBV28; d_call: -; j_call: TRBJ1-1; clone_size: -; cdr3_nt: TGTGCCAGCAGTTTGGTACAGGAGGGCTTCATGAACACTGAAGCTTTCTTT; cdr3_aa: CASSLVQEGFMNTEAFF